The 26 T cell receptor beta chains below all came from one sample that was sequenced in a study of T cells in Graves' hyperthyroidism and ophthalmopathy. RNA transcripts were the template for amplifying TCR beta CDR3 regions. The HTBI primer set was used in a first-round RT-PCR of the TCR CDR3. TCRdb analysed the multiplex PCR reads with MiXCR anew, one entry per CDR3 protein. The table has under 350,000 distinct CDR3 sequences, 15% to 20% seen once; the top ten hold under 55%. The material sequenced was blood. These receptors originate from a woman in her forties or fifties with Graves' hyperthyroidism.

The sample holds many counts of this clonotype. The chain couples TRBV2 to TRBJ1-1; D is undetermined. This CDR3 is built from 13 residues. CDR1 SNHLY and CDR2 FYNNEI come from the germline V gene. V shed 7 bases and J shed 1 base, with 10 bases lying between them. Written as DNA, the CDR3 is TGTGCCAGCACTAGACACCCGAACACTGAAGCTTTCTTT. Translating it yields CASTRHPNTEAFF. Using reference TRBV2 and TRBJ1-1 for the parts outside the CDR3, the full variable domain is EPEVTQTPSHQVTQMGQEVILRCVPISNHLYFYWYRQILGQKVEFLVSFYNNEISEKSEIFDDQFSVERPDGSNFTLKIRSTKLEDSAMYFCASTRHPNTEAFFGQGTRLTVV.

The rearrangement joins TRBV10-3 to TRBJ1-5, with D hard to call. V was clipped by 3 bases and J by 10 bases, with 13 bases between them. Germline V CDR1 and CDR2: ENHRY, SYGVKD. The CDR3 totals 13 residues. The CDR3 bases are TGTGCCATCAGTGAATTGTTGGGTGATCCCCAGCATTTT. The encoded protein is CAISELLGDPQHF.

This chain joins TRBV29-1 and TRBJ2-1, with D perhaps matching TRBD1 (6 bases). The CDR3 sequence is 16 residues long. V was trimmed by 0 bases and J by 2 bases, leaving 14 bases between them. The germline gives CDR1 SQVTM, CDR2 ANQGSEA. The CDR3 spells CSVEEGQTRAYNEQFF. The CDR3 DNA sequence: TGCAGCGTTGAAGAGGGACAAACTAGGGCCTACAATGAGCAGTTCTTC.

This clonotype was seen many times. The J gene is TRBJ1-2, the V gene TRBV28; 8 bases are shared with TRBD1. The ends lost 8 bases at V and 4 bases at J; junction bases unmatched: 6. The CDR3 loop spans 13 amino acids. CDR1 MDHEN and CDR2 SYDVKM come from the germline V gene. The CDR3: CASCGQGRYGYTF. CDR3 bases: TGTGCCAGCTGTGGACAGGGCCGCTATGGCTACACCTTC.

This clonotype was seen more than once but under ten times. The chain combines TRBV20-1 with TRBJ1-1; D perhaps matches TRBD1 (5 bases). CDR1 is DFQATT and CDR2 is SNEGSKA in the germline V gene (reference sequence). Trimming left V 3 bases short and J 1 base short, with 12 bases between. The CDR3 has 14 amino acids. The CDR3 DNA reads TGCAGTGCTAGGGTAGGGGTGGGGAACACTGAAGCTTTCTTT. Amino acid sequence: CSARVGVGNTEAFF.

This clonotype was counted at least ten times. This chain connects TRBV3-1 to TRBJ1-1, with a possible D match to TRBD1 (6 bases). V was shortened by 4 bases and J by 0 bases, with 15 bases between the two germline ends. The germline V gene encodes CDR1 LGHDT and CDR2 YNNKEL (reference sequence). The CDR3 extends over 16 amino acids. In DNA form, the CDR3 reads TGTGCCAGCAGCCCACACAGCCGGGACATGAACACTGAAGCTTTCTTT. Translation gives CASSPHSRDMNTEAFF.

V and J are TRBV11-2 and TRBJ2-5; 11 nucleotides align to TRBD1. In germline, CDR1 is SGHAT, CDR2 FQNNGV. V shed 5 bases, J shed 5 bases, and the junction held 7 bases outside the gene matches. CDR3 size: 15 residues. The CDR3 bases are TGTGCCAGCAGCAGACCGGGGACAGGGGGTGAGACCCAGTACTTC. It specifies CASSRPGTGGETQYF.

V is TRBV6-2 or TRBV6-3 and J is TRBJ1-1; D unclear. Between the trimmed V and J ends, which lost 2 bases and 1 base, there was a span of 14 bases. The germline V gene encodes CDR1 MNHEY and CDR2 SVGEGT. The CDR3 totals 16 residues. The DNA for the CDR3 is TGTGCCAGCAGTTACACGAGCGGGAGGGAGAACACTGAAGCTTTCTTT. Translation: CASSYTSGRENTEAFF.

This clonotype appeared many times. The gene calls are TRBV27 and TRBJ1-4; perhaps TRBD1 as D (6 bases). This CDR3 spans 15 amino acids. Germline values: CDR1 MNHEY, CDR2 SMNVEV (reference sequence). Between the trimmed V and J ends, which lost 8 bases and 0 bases, there was a span of 13 bases. CDR3: CASAGTPSTNEKLFF. The CDR3 bases are TGTGCCAGCGCCGGGACACCATCAACTAATGAAAAACTGTTTTTT.

In its sample, this clonotype was seen a few times. This sequence joins TRBV5-1 and TRBJ1-4; 7 nucleotides align to TRBD1. The V gene end was trimmed by 0 bases and the J gene end by 6 bases; junction bases not matched to a gene: 5. CDR3 length equals 15 residues. The germline gives CDR1 SGHRS, CDR2 YFSETQ. CDR3 amino acids: CASSLGRGRDEKLFF. The CDR3 nucleotides read TGCGCCAGCAGCTTGGGGAGGGGGCGCGATGAAAAACTGTTTTTT.

The sample holds a few counts of this clonotype. This chain connects TRBV20-1 to TRBJ2-5; the D is unclear. The end of the DNA is better explained by TRBJ2-1, so the J call may be wrong. CDR3 size: 12 residues. Germline-derived CDR1 and CDR2 are DFQATT and SNEGSKA (reference sequence). As DNA, the CDR3 is TGCAGTGCCGATCCCTCCTCGGAGACCCAGTTCTTC. This codes for CSADPSSETQFF.

As concerns this clonotype: This may come from a read error, since a much larger clone is one base off. The genes are TRBV29-1 and TRBJ2-7; no reliable D call. This CDR3 is 13 amino acids long. V shed 6 bases and J shed 4 bases, with 16 bases lying between them. The V gene's germline CDR1 is SQVTM and CDR2 ANQGSEA. CDR3 in amino acids: CSVTTIDPYEQYV. The CDR3, as DNA: TGCAGCGTCACGACCATAGACCCTTACGAGCAGTACGTC.

This clonotype has at least ten counts. The rearrangement uses TRBV5-1 and TRBJ1-1; a possible D gene is TRBD1 (6 bases). Germline loops: CDR1 SGHRS, CDR2 YFSETQ. The CDR3 totals 15 residues. The V gene lost 3 bases and the J gene lost 4 bases, with 16 bases spanning the gap. CDR3 in DNA: TGCGCCAGCAGCTCAGGGGCAGTCGGTGGCACTGAAGCTTTCTTT. This encodes CASSSGAVGGTEAFF.

Only a few counts were recorded for this clonotype. The rearrangement joins TRBV4-1 to TRBJ1-6; D is possibly TRBD1 (6 bases). The ends were cut back, 6 bases at V and 8 bases at J, with 23 bases in the middle. CDR1 MGHRA and CDR2 YSYEKL come from the germline V gene. The CDR3 has 17 amino acids. This CDR3 is CASRDSRSRLGYSPLHF. For the CDR3, the DNA is TGCGCCAGCAGGGACAGCAGATCTCGATTAGGCTATTCACCCCTCCACTTT.

The chain couples TRBV19 to TRBJ1-5, with D tentatively TRBD1 (5 bases). This CDR3 spans 15 amino acids. CDR1 is LNHDA and CDR2 is SQIVND in the germline V gene (reference sequence). V was shortened by 7 bases and J by 0 bases, with 13 bases between the two germline ends. The CDR3 reads CASTGPEYSNQPQHF. The CDR3 DNA is TGTGCCAGTACGGGGCCAGAATATAGCAATCAGCCCCAGCATTTT.

The table lists this clonotype with a few counts. The rearrangement links TRBV5-1 to TRBJ1-1, with 7 nucleotides matching TRBD1. The CDR3 extends over 15 amino acids. Trimming cost V 2 bases and J 1 base; bases outside gene matches: 5. Germline V gene sequence: CDR1 SGHRS, CDR2 YFSETQ. Here the CDR3 reads CASSLLRGGNTEAFF. The DNA for the CDR3 is TGCGCCAGCAGCTTACTCAGGGGGGGGAACACTGAAGCTTTCTTT.

This clonotype was seen a handful of times. Here the CDR3 omits its conserved ending phenylalanine or tryptophan, so a read error is the likely source. The CDR3 spells CASSDDRRGYEQYL. CDR3 DNA: TGTGCCAGCAGTGACGACAGGAGAGGCTACGAGCAGTACCTC. V and J are TRBV6-1 and TRBJ2-7; D possibly corresponds to TRBD1 (6 bases). The V gene lost 3 bases and the J gene lost 3 bases, with 12 bases spanning the gap. Germline lookup yields CDR1 MNHNS and CDR2 SASEGT. The CDR3 totals 14 residues.

The chain is built from TRBV19 and TRBJ1-3, with unresolved D. There are 13 residues in the CDR3. The germline gives CDR1 LNHDA, CDR2 SQIVND (reference sequence). Trimming stripped 2 bases from V and 4 bases from J, with 6 bases between. In nucleotides, the CDR3 is TGTGCCAGTAGTATACGGATGGGAAACACCATATATTTT. Translating it yields CASSIRMGNTIYF. The full variable domain, with the rest looked up from reference TRBV19 and TRBJ1-3, is DGGITQSPKYLFRKEGQNVTLSCEQNLNHDAMYWYRQDPGQGLRLIYYSQIVNDFQKGDIAEGYSVSREKKESFPLTVTSAQKNPTAFYLCASSIRMGNTIYFGEGSWLTVV.

This chain connects TRBV29-1 to TRBJ1-1; no clear D. Germline CDR1 is SQVTM and CDR2 is ANQGSEA. V gave up 2 bases and J gave up 2 bases, with 12 bases separating them. CDR3 length equals 14 residues. CDR3 protein: CSVELGSANTEAFF. For the CDR3, the DNA is TGCAGCGTTGAACTGGGCAGTGCAAACACTGAAGCTTTCTTT. The full variable domain, with the rest looked up from reference TRBV29-1 and TRBJ1-1, is SAVISQKPSRDICQRGTSLTIQCQVDSQVTMMFWYRQQPGQSLTLIATANQGSEATYESGFVIDKFPISRPNLTFSTLTVSNMSPEDSSIYLCSVELGSANTEAFFGQGTRLTVV.

This clonotype was detected many times. V usage is TRBV30 and J usage is TRBJ1-1; 7 bases fit TRBD1. Looked up from germline, CDR1 is GTSNPN and CDR2 is SVGIG (reference sequence). The trim removed 2 bases at V and 3 bases at J, leaving 6 bases unmatched. This CDR3 is 14 amino acids long. CDR3 loop: CAWSITGADTEAFF. The CDR3 nucleotides are TGTGCCTGGAGTATAACAGGGGCTGACACTGAAGCTTTCTTT.

This clonotype was seen only a few times. The chain uses TRBV27 and TRBJ2-1; no reliable D call. In germline, CDR1 is MNHEY, CDR2 SMNVEV (reference sequence). This CDR3 has 13 residues. The ends were cut back, 5 bases at V and 5 bases at J, with 10 bases in the middle. CDR3 bases: TGTGCCAGCAGTCTACTAAGGGACAATGAGCAGTTCTTC. It encodes CASSLLRDNEQFF.

This clonotype has a handful of counts. This rearrangement joins TRBV30 to TRBJ1-2, with D possibly matching TRBD1 (6 bases). Germline values: CDR1 GTSNPN, CDR2 SVGIG (reference sequence). The CDR3 sequence is 14 residues long. V was cut by 5 bases and J by 6 bases, with 19 bases left in between. DNA for the CDR3: TGTGCCTGGGGGGGCGGAGATGGGTGGGATGGCTACACCTTC. Protein sequence: CAWGGGDGWDGYTF.

This clonotype was counted many times. CDR3 DNA sequence: TGTGCCAGCAGCTTAACCACGGCGAACACTGAAGCTTTCTTT. Its protein is CASSLTTANTEAFF. The chain links TRBV11-2 to TRBJ1-1; D unclear. In germline, CDR1 is SGHAT, CDR2 FQNNGV. CDR3 length: 14 residues. Trimming took off 2 bases at V and 1 base at J, with 8 bases between the two ends.

This chain uses TRBV5-4 with TRBJ2-3; 9 bases match TRBD1. V dropped 4 bases and J dropped 5; count of bases not matched to a gene: 11. Germline loops: CDR1 SGHNT, CDR2 YYREEE (reference sequence). The CDR3 sequence is 16 residues long. CDR3 sequence reads: CASSPGTGNSGDTQYF. In DNA, the CDR3 is TGTGCCAGCAGCCCCGGGACAGGGAATTCAGGAGATACGCAGTATTTT.

This clonotype has just a few counts. The chain employs TRBV24-1 and TRBJ2-2, with D perhaps TRBD2 (5 bases). The CDR3 consists of 17 residues. The germline V and J ends were trimmed by 4 bases and 1 base, with 15 bases remaining between them. The germline gives CDR1 KGHDR, CDR2 SFDVKD. The CDR3 region is CATSDPTGIVNTGELFF. CDR3 DNA sequence: TGTGCCACCAGTGACCCAACCGGGATAGTGAACACCGGGGAGCTGTTTTTT.

This clonotype was seen a handful of times. The chain has TRBV12-3 or TRBV12-4 and TRBJ2-7, with TRBD2 matching 14 bases. The CDR3 is 14 amino acids. With V trimmed by 5 bases and J by 5 bases, 2 bases remained unmatched. The CDR3 reads CASSQTSGRDEQYF. The CDR3 coding sequence is TGTGCCAGCAGTCAGACTAGCGGGAGGGACGAGCAGTACTTC.